This T cell receptor (beta chain) emerged from a study of T cells after yellow fever vaccination (dated by TCRdb to between 2017 and 2020). For context, the study as a whole: Libraries from fractions with low cell numbers were prepared with the SMART-Seq v4 Ultra Low Input RNA kit. To track T-cell clones before and after primary and booster YFV17D yellow fever vaccination, bulk TCR alpha and beta repertoires were sequenced longitudinally. Two healthy male donors, one aged 18 to 30 and one aged 30 to 40 years, made up the cohort. Blood was drawn at multiple timepoints before and after primary and secondary immunization, with bulk PBMC replicates and cell subsets isolated.

Reading the label with the study, this specimen's treatment or condition is: live attenuated yellow fever vaccine strain. PBMCs were isolated from peripheral blood using a standard Ficoll-Paque protocol. CD4 and CD8 T-cell fractions were isolated with Dynabeads CD4 and CD8 positive selection kits. RNA was extracted with TriZol from bulk PBMCs, CD4 and CD8 fractions, and dextramer-positive and dextramer-negative fractions. This clonotype was seen more than once but under ten times. Its antigen remains unidentified. No base-level quality is on record; no much larger clone is a single base apart. CDR1 and CDR2 are read off the germline V gene as MNHEY and SVGAGI. Trimming leaves V shorter by 2 bases and J shorter by 8 bases, with the junction holding 13 bases beyond the gene matches. The CDR3 contains 17 residues, cysteine and phenylalanine counted. The kept DNA is CDR3 alone, 51 bases in frame from the first base.

TCRdb lists the instrument as Illumina NovaSeq 6000. TCR cDNA was synthesized by 5'RACE template switching, which introduced a universal primer site and unique molecular identifiers. Priming of cDNA synthesis was performed from both the TCR alpha and TCR beta constant segments. Two PCR steps were used to amplify libraries, with sample barcodes and sequencing adapters being added in the second step. Sequencing of libraries was performed on Illumina HiSeq 2500 (2x100 bp) or NovaSeq (2x150 bp). The paper's data handling went like this. MIGEC handled demultiplexing of reads and collapsing into UMI consensus sequences, while MiXCR performed V(D)J alignment. Clonotypes responding to the vaccine were identified with edgeR on replicate PBMC samples, with the criteria of FDR below 0.01 and a log2 fold change above 5 up to day 15. Bulk clonotypes were assigned CD4 or CD8 identity according to which sequenced CD4 or CD8 repertoire held them at higher abundance. In TCRdb, the public reads were trimmed at Q25 with fastp and aligned with MiXCR, with productive beta chains retained. Rows matching on CDR3 protein sequence are summarized as one entry with the most common DNA and genes. V and J calls and clone size were set by TCRdb, not the authors. The sample table lists a few hundred thousand distinct CDR3 sequences, around 4.9% of them with a count of one. The top ten clones comprise 2.5% to 4% of the sample.

What the study reported, not specific to this receptor: A small fraction of clonotypes appeared in both the CD4 and CD8 compartments, likely as a result of convergent recombination. After the booster, most of the clones that had expanded following primary vaccination were detected again (approximately 95% of CD4 and 80% to 90% of CD8), which suggests that memory was broadly maintained. Compared with the primary T-cell response, the secondary T-cell response was faster but weaker, reaching its peak on day 5 rather than on day 15. Only two donors were included in the study, so the extent to which the findings can be generalized is limited. Computational filtering was needed because FACS-sorted repertoires could contain abundant contaminating clonotypes from the bulk population.

The V and J genes are TRBV6-5 and TRBJ1-4, with 8 junctional bases fitting TRBD1. The sample in question was CD4+ T cells sorted from PBMCs, obtained on the day of the yellow fever booster vaccination. This receptor was identified in a man aged 18 to 29 who received the YFV17D yellow fever vaccine. The CDR3: CASSYGVGQGGGEKLFF. The nucleotides read TGTGCCAGCAGTTACGGAGTAGGACAGGGTGGGGGGGAAAAACTGTTTTTT.